Shown below are 25 T cell receptor beta chains from a single sample sequenced in a study of CD8+ T cells in alopecia areata. Treatment in this sample: oral pan-JAK inhibitor, 5-10 mg twice daily. Sequencing templates came from extracted RNA that was reverse transcribed into cDNA. Sequencing was performed with immunoSEQ multiplex PCR; in TCRdb, only in-frame clones are kept and a portion is missing. The sample lists 170,000 or so clones, around 60% seen once, with about 12% in the top ten. The input for sequencing was CD8+ T cells sorted from blood, taken at week 24, from a patient treated with tofacitinib. The receptors come from a human donor with alopecia areata.

The V gene is TRBV25-1, the J gene TRBJ2-1, with 7 bases identical to TRBD2. V shed 5 bases and J 7 bases; nucleotides not matched to a gene: 11. CDR1 and CDR2 from the germline V gene are MGHDK and SYGVNS. The CDR3 is made up of 15 amino acids. The CDR3 here is CASSLRGELGNEQFF. In DNA form, the CDR3 reads TGTGCCAGCAGTTTACGGGGGGAATTGGGAAATGAGCAGTTCTTC.

The chain links TRBV7-9 to TRBJ2-7, with TRBD2 identical over 12 bases. V shed 5 bases, J shed 0 bases, and the junction held 2 bases outside the gene matches. The CDR3 extends over 15 amino acids. The germline V gene has CDR1 SEHNR and CDR2 FQNEAQ (reference sequence). The CDR3 sequence is CASSLLAGGSYEQYF. DNA of the CDR3: TGTGCCAGCAGCCTACTAGCGGGGGGCTCCTACGAGCAGTACTTC.

The chain combines TRBV7-6 with TRBJ2-5; D possibly uses TRBD1 or TRBD2 (5 bases each). V was trimmed by 1 base and J by 0 bases, leaving 15 bases between them. This CDR3 spans 17 amino acids. CDR1 is SGHVS and CDR2 is FNYEAQ in the germline V gene. The CDR3 reads CASSLGVRGGHQETQYF. In DNA, the CDR3 is TGTGCCAGCAGCTTAGGAGTTAGGGGCGGGCACCAAGAGACCCAGTACTTC.

This clone was seen a handful of times. This rearrangement joins TRBV7-9 to TRBJ2-7; possibly TRBD2 for D (5 bases). CDR1 and CDR2 from the germline V gene are SEHNR and FQNEAQ (reference sequence). This CDR3 is 17 amino acids long. The V end lost 2 bases, the J end lost 3 bases, and 20 bases lay between the germline ends. CDR3 nucleotide sequence: TGTGCCAGCAGCTTATTCCCCTCTAGCAGGTCCATCTACGAGCAGTACTTC. It is translated as CASSLFPSSRSIYEQYF.

This clone has just one count. The chain combines TRBV5-1 with TRBJ2-5; tentatively, D is TRBD1 or TRBD2 (6 bases each). V lost 6 bases, J lost 3 bases, and 9 bases lay in between. The CDR3 consists of 12 residues. Germline V gene data show CDR1 as SGHRS and CDR2 as YFSETQ. This CDR3 is CASTEGEETQYF. CDR3 DNA sequence: TGCGCCAGCACGGAGGGGGAAGAGACCCAGTACTTC. Using reference TRBV5-1 and TRBJ2-5 for the parts outside the CDR3, the full variable domain is KAGVTQTPRYLIKTRGQQVTLSCSPISGHRSVSWYQQTPGQGLQFLFEYFSETQRNKGNFPGRFSGRQFSNSRSEMNVSTLELGDSALYLCASTEGEETQYFGPGTRLLVL.

This clone showed up just a few times. The rearrangement links TRBV7-9 to TRBJ2-7; D remains ambiguous. The CDR3 runs 12 residues. In germline, CDR1 is SEHNR, CDR2 FQNEAQ (reference sequence). V lost 6 bases, J lost 3 bases, and 9 bases lay in between. CDR3 nucleotide sequence: TGTGCCAGCAGTTGGACGGACTACGAGCAGTACTTC. This translates into CASSWTDYEQYF. The full variable domain, rest sourced from reference TRBV7-9 and TRBJ2-7, is DTGVSQNPRHKITKRGQNVTFRCDPISEHNRLYWYRQTLGQGPEFLTYFQNEAQLEKSRLLSDRFSAERPKGSFSTLEIQRTEQGDSAMYLCASSWTDYEQYFGPGTRLTVT.

J is TRBJ1-2 and V is TRBV19; a weak D match, TRBD1 (6 bases). This CDR3 has 12 residues. Trimming removed 5 bases from V and 5 bases from J, with 9 bases in between. Per germline, CDR1 LNHDA and CDR2 SQIVND (reference sequence). Written as DNA, the CDR3 is TGTGCCAGTAGTTACGGACAGTATGGCTACACCTTC. This gives the protein CASSYGQYGYTF.

This clone was counted only a few times. The chain employs TRBV2 and TRBJ2-7; D uncertain. V lost 5 bases and J 7 bases, leaving 15 bases between the germline ends. Germline-derived CDR1 and CDR2 are SNHLY and FYNNEI. This CDR3 region has 13 residues. The CDR3 DNA sequence: TGTGCCAGCAGTACCCCGCGCCTTGGGGAGCAGTACTTC. Protein sequence: CASSTPRLGEQYF.

The chain is built from TRBV14 and TRBJ1-1, with D possibly TRBD1 on 6 matching bases. Trimming removed 4 bases from V and 0 bases from J, with 18 bases in between. CDR3 length: 17 amino acids. CDR1 is SGHDN and CDR2 is FVKESK in the germline V gene. In DNA, the CDR3 is TGTGCCAGCAGCCCACAGGGAAGAGGGAGTTTGAACACTGAAGCTTTCTTT. It codes for CASSPQGRGSLNTEAFF.

The V gene is TRBV19, the J gene TRBJ2-7; 7 bases align to TRBD2. The J segment lost 7 bases and the V segment lost 3 bases, leaving 3 bases of the junction unmatched. Germline CDR1 LNHDA, CDR2 SQIVND (reference sequence). The CDR3 contains 12 residues. The CDR3 bases are TGTGCCAGTAGTATTCGGCGGGAGGAGCAGTACTTC. Its protein product is CASSIRREEQYF.

The chain joins TRBV6-5 to TRBJ1-5; possibly TRBD1 for D (6 bases). Trimming removed 3 bases at V and 5 bases at J, with 8 bases between. The CDR3 is 13 residues long. Germline V gene data show CDR1 as MNHEY and CDR2 as SVGAGI. DNA for the CDR3: TGTGCCAGCAGTTATTCAGGGGATCAGCCCCAGCATTTT. Translated: CASSYSGDQPQHF.

The rearrangement uses TRBV27 and TRBJ2-7; D unclear. The V and J ends lost 5 bases and 3 bases respectively, with 14 bases between them. CDR3 length equals 14 residues. Germline values: CDR1 MNHEY, CDR2 SMNVEV (reference sequence). CDR3 nucleotides: TGTGCCAGCAGTCCCTACATTGACGGCTACGAGCAGTACTTC. Its protein is CASSPYIDGYEQYF.

This clone has ten or more counts. Here the CDR3 reads CATKSRDLPTNEKLFF. The CDR3 nucleotides are TGCGCCACCAAATCACGGGATTTACCAACTAATGAAAAACTGTTTTTT. V usage is TRBV5-1 and J usage is TRBJ1-4; D call uncertain. Germline V gene lookup returns CDR1 SGHRS and CDR2 YFSETQ. The CDR3 is 16 amino acids. Trimming removed 9 bases at V and 0 bases at J, with 18 bases between.

This clone came up once. This chain joins TRBV29-1 and TRBJ2-3; D gene ambiguous. V shed 0 bases and J shed 2 bases, with 18 bases lying between them. The germline V gene encodes CDR1 SQVTM and CDR2 ANQGSEA. The CDR3 has 17 residues. CDR3 nucleotides: TGCAGCGTTGAAGATCCCCAGTGGGGTGGGGACACAGATACGCAGTATTTT. Protein sequence: CSVEDPQWGGDTDTQYF.

The V call is TRBV5-6, the J call TRBJ2-2; 9 nucleotides match TRBD1. CDR3 length: 16 residues. Germline trimming cut 3 bases from V and 7 bases from J; bases unmatched to any gene: 10. CDR1 is SGHDT, CDR2 YYEEEE, per germline. CDR3 sequence (DNA): TGTGCCAGCAGCTACTCCGGGACAGGGATCGGCGGGGAGCTGTTTTTT. It codes for CASSYSGTGIGGELFF.

The chain recombines TRBV5-4 with TRBJ2-7, with D tentatively TRBD1 (6 bases). The germline V gene has CDR1 SGHNT and CDR2 YYREEE (reference sequence). Trimming cost V 3 bases and J 4 bases, with 8 bases left between them. There are 12 residues in the CDR3. Here the CDR3 DNA reads TGTGCCAGCAGCTCCGGGACATACGAGCAGTACTTC. Translated, it gives CASSSGTYEQYF.

This sequence joins TRBV9 and TRBJ2-1, with D perhaps given as TRBD1 or TRBD2 (5 bases each). There are 14 residues in the CDR3. The germline V gene encodes CDR1 SGDLS and CDR2 YYNGEE. V was pared by 2 bases and J by 4 bases, with 10 bases between. This chain's CDR3 is CASSVRDGYNEQFF. The CDR3 region has the DNA TGTGCCAGCAGCGTCCGGGACGGGTACAATGAGCAGTTCTTC. The entire variable domain, with the rest obtained from reference TRBV9 and TRBJ2-1, is as follows: DSGVTQTPKHLITATGQRVTLRCSPRSGDLSVYWYQQSLDQGLQFLIQYYNGEERAKGNILERFSAQQFPDLHSELNLSSLELGDSALYFCASSVRDGYNEQFFGPGTRLTVL.

The chain combines TRBV27 with TRBJ2-2; 12 nucleotides line up with TRBD2. In germline, CDR1 is MNHEY, CDR2 SMNVEV (reference sequence). J was trimmed by 2 bases and V by 2 bases; bases with no gene match: 6. This CDR3 spans 18 amino acids. The CDR3 sequence is CASSLMGLAGYNTGELFF. The DNA of the CDR3 is TGTGCCAGCAGTTTAATGGGACTAGCGGGCTACAACACCGGGGAGCTGTTTTTT.

This chain connects TRBV13 to TRBJ2-2; 8 bases align to TRBD2. J was trimmed by 0 bases and V by 3 bases; bases with no gene match: 6. The CDR3 has 17 residues. Germline CDR1 PRHDT, CDR2 FYEKMQ (reference sequence). In DNA form, the CDR3 reads TGTGCCAGCAGCTTCCCCGCGGGGGGCCCGAACACCGGGGAGCTGTTTTTT. Its protein is CASSFPAGGPNTGELFF.

CDR3 coding DNA: TGTGCCAGCAGCTTAGTTGCCGGGTATGGCCAAACCTCCTACGAGCAGTACTTC. Its translation is CASSLVAGYGQTSYEQYF. The rearrangement uses TRBV7-9 and TRBJ2-7, with unresolved D. V lost 1 base, J lost 0 bases, and 19 bases lay in between. The length of the CDR3 is 18 residues. Germline V CDR1 and CDR2: SEHNR, FQNEAQ (reference sequence).

The V and J genes are TRBV7-9 and TRBJ2-1, with D unclear. Germline loops: CDR1 SEHNR, CDR2 FQNEAQ (reference sequence). Trimming took off 1 base at V and 3 bases at J, with 10 bases between the two ends. The CDR3 consists of 15 residues. Here the CDR3 DNA reads TGTGCCAGCAGCTTAGATTGGCGCCTCTACAATGAGCAGTTCTTC. Translating gives CASSLDWRLYNEQFF.

This clone was seen a handful of times. V and J are TRBV29-1 and TRBJ2-6; D is unclear. Between the trimmed V and J ends, which lost 6 bases and 2 bases, there was a span of 17 bases. Germline loops: CDR1 SQVTM, CDR2 ANQGSEA. This CDR3 region has 16 residues. The CDR3 sequence: CSVLTGRGPGANVLTF. The CDR3 DNA reads TGCAGCGTCCTAACGGGCCGAGGACCTGGGGCCAACGTCCTGACTTTC.

The V and J genes are TRBV30 and TRBJ1-1; TRBD1 might be the D (5 bases). The CDR3 is made up of 11 amino acids. Trimming took off 3 bases at V and 10 bases at J, with 12 bases between the two ends. Germline CDR1 and CDR2: GTSNPN and SVGIG (reference sequence). CDR3 loop: CAWREGVGAFF. CDR3 nucleotides: TGTGCCTGGAGAGAAGGGGTTGGAGCTTTCTTT.

This chain uses TRBV5-4 with TRBJ1-2; D is possibly TRBD1 (5 bases). V lost 7 bases and J 10 bases, leaving 17 bases between the germline ends. The CDR3 covers 12 residues. CDR1 and CDR2 (germline): SGHNT, YYREEE (reference sequence). The CDR3 is CASPIGGVAYTF. Written as DNA, the CDR3 is TGTGCCAGCCCTATTGGAGGGGTTGCCTACACCTTC.

This clone came up a few times. The chain is built from TRBV7-9 and TRBJ2-5; TRBD1 or TRBD2 may be the D gene (5 bases each). Trimming removed 5 bases at V and 10 bases at J, with 17 bases between. The CDR3 is 13 amino acids. The germline CDR1 and CDR2 sequences are SEHNR and FQNEAQ (reference sequence). The CDR3 DNA follows: TGTGCCAGCAGCCATTCCCACGAGGGGATCCAGTACTTC. It is translated as CASSHSHEGIQYF.